This TCR beta chain was observed in a study of shared clonotypes between healthy human individuals. Comments on this clone: No antigen is known for it. The germline gene is not matched at one end of the junction; a read error may be the cause.

Subsets obtained from CD4+ cells comprised CD45RA+ naive and CD45RA-negative memory cells. The CDR3 runs to 14 residues. From germline, CDR1 is SGHDT and CDR2 YYEEEE. Study findings and constraints: Larger richness was generally estimated for naive than memory subsets.

Data came from immunoSEQ multiplex PCR; TCRdb stores just in-frame clones and leaves some out. The sample yields about 1.5 million clones, about 98% seen once. The V and J genes are TRBV5-6 and TRBJ2-1; TRBD2 agrees at 14 bases. Input material: naive CD4+ T cells sorted from blood. Subset denoted: CD45RA+ positively selected. This receptor was identified in a man aged 25 to 45 in good health. CDR3 protein: CASSLGLAGGPRIF. The CDR3 DNA follows: TGTGCCAGCAGCTTGGGACTAGCGGGAGGGCCAAGGATCTTC.